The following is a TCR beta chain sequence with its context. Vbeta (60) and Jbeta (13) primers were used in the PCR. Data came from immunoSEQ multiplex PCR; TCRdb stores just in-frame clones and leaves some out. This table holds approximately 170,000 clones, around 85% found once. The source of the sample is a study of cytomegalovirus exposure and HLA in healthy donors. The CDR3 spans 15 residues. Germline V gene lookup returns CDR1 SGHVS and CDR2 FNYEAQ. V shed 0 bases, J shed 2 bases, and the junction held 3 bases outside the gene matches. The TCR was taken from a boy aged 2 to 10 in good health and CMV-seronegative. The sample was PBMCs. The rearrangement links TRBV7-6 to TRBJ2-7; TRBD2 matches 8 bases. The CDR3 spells CASSLAPGGAYEQYV. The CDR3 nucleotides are TGTGCCAGCAGCTTAGCGCCCGGGGGGGCCTACGAGCAGTACGTC.